Below are 10 T cell receptor beta chains sequenced from a single sample in a study of blood T cells in healthy people across ages. Primers used in a second PCR of about 7 to 12 cycles were a sample-barcoded 5' primer and a J-beta primer mix. TCRdb independently ran MiXCR on the 5' RACE reads; one entry per CDR3 protein. The sample lists hundreds of thousands of distinct CDR3 sequences; 25% to 30% were seen once. The sequenced sample consisted of blood. All receptors derive from a woman of 80 years or more in good health.

The chain employs TRBV7-8 and TRBJ2-3; no definite D call. V lost 1 base to trimming and J lost 0 bases, with 11 bases between them. This CDR3 region has 16 residues. Germline lookup yields CDR1 SGHVS and CDR2 FQNEAQ. This CDR3 is CASSLGWVTSTDTQYF. In DNA, the CDR3 is TGTGCCAGCAGCTTAGGATGGGTAACTAGCACAGATACGCAGTATTTT.

This clonotype was seen repeatedly, ten times or more. The chain couples TRBV6-2 or TRBV6-3 to TRBJ2-5; TRBD2 aligns across 7 bases. This CDR3 has 14 amino acids. Germline CDR1 is MNHEY and CDR2 is SVGEGT. Trimming took 7 bases from V and 5 from J; bases not matched to a gene: 10. The CDR3 DNA reads TGTGCCAGCACTAAAGGGACTACCGGGGAGACCCAGTACTTC. It encodes CASTKGTTGETQYF.

This clonotype was observed a handful of times. CDR3 amino acids: CASSYSRPGAGNQPQHF. CDR3 in DNA: TGTGCCAGCAGTTACTCCCGCCCGGGGGCCGGCAATCAGCCCCAGCATTTT. The genes are TRBV6-2 or TRBV6-3 and TRBJ1-5; weak D call: TRBD1 (6 bases). The V gene lost 0 bases and the J gene lost 2 bases, with 14 bases spanning the gap. CDR3 size: 17 residues. Germline loops: CDR1 MNHEY, CDR2 SVGEGT.

This clonotype was seen many times. This chain connects TRBV29-1 to TRBJ1-2; 7 bases match TRBD1. J gave up 4 bases and V 7 bases, and 15 bases lay outside the gene matches. This CDR3 region has 15 residues. In germline, CDR1 is SQVTM, CDR2 ANQGSEA. CDR3 coding DNA: TGCAGCGCTGACGATCCGACAGGGACCCTCTATGGCTACACCTTC. This sequence encodes CSADDPTGTLYGYTF.

This clonotype came up many times. The chain employs TRBV20-1 and TRBJ2-5; the D is unclear. CDR1 is DFQATT and CDR2 is SNEGSKA in the germline V gene (reference sequence). The V and J ends lost 2 bases and 1 base respectively, with 8 bases between them. This CDR3 is 13 amino acids long. CDR3 coding DNA: TGCAGTGCTAGAAGTTCGCCCCAAGAGACCCAGTACTTC. Protein: CSARSSPQETQYF.

This chain links TRBV4-1 with TRBJ1-3; D unresolved. V lost 0 bases and J lost 0, with 6 bases in between. Germline loops: CDR1 MGHRA, CDR2 YSYEKL. The CDR3 totals 15 residues. The CDR3 loop reads CASSQDPNSGNTIYF. In DNA, the CDR3 is TGCGCCAGCAGCCAAGACCCGAACTCTGGAAACACCATATATTTT.

The table lists this clonotype with many counts. The J gene is TRBJ1-1, the V gene TRBV12-3 or TRBV12-4; 10 positions match TRBD1. This CDR3 contains 14 residues. The J segment lost 4 bases and the V segment lost 7 bases, leaving 6 bases of the junction unmatched. The CDR3 region has the DNA TGTGCCAGCAAAGCCAGGACAGGGGGCACTGAAGCTTTCTTT. Protein product: CASKARTGGTEAFF.

The sample holds many counts of this clonotype. The V and J genes are TRBV6-6 and TRBJ1-4, with TRBD1 as a possible D gene (5 bases). CDR1 is MNHNY, CDR2 SVGAGI, per germline (reference sequence). V was pared by 5 bases and J by 5 bases, with 12 bases between. CDR3 length: 14 amino acids. The CDR3 DNA follows: TGTGCCAGCAGTCGACAGTTTACAAATGAAAAACTGTTTTTT. It translates to CASSRQFTNEKLFF.

In its sample, this clonotype was seen many times. V and J are TRBV29-1 and TRBJ2-1; D is unresolved. CDR3 size: 13 residues. Trimming shortened V by 6 bases and J by 4 bases, and 13 bases separated the two germline ends. Germline V gives CDR1 SQVTM, CDR2 ANQGSEA. The CDR3 loop reads CSVSESRYNEQFF. The DNA for the CDR3 is TGCAGCGTGTCAGAGAGCCGGTACAATGAGCAGTTCTTC.

This clonotype came up many times. The chain combines TRBV7-2 with TRBJ1-1; maybe TRBD1 (6 bases). Germline V gives CDR1 SGHTA, CDR2 FQGNSA. The CDR3 spans 15 residues. V gave up 5 bases and J gave up 2 bases, with 15 bases separating them. The CDR3 region has the DNA TGTGCCAGCAGCCCCGGAGGGGGAAGTAACACTGAAGCTTTCTTT. Translating gives CASSPGGGSNTEAFF.